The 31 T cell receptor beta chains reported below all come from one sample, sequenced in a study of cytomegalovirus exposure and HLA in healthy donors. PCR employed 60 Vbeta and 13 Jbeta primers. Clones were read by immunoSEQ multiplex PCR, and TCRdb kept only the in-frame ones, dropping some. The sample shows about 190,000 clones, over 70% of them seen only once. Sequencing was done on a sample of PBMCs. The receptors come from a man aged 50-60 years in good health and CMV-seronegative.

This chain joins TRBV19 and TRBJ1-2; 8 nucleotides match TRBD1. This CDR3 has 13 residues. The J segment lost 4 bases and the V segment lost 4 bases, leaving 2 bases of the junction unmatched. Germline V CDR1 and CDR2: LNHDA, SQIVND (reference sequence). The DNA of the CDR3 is TGTGCCAGTAGTAGGGACAGGCGCTATGGCTACACCTTC. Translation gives CASSRDRRYGYTF. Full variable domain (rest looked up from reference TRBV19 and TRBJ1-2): DGGITQSPKYLFRKEGQNVTLSCEQNLNHDAMYWYRQDPGQGLRLIYYSQIVNDFQKGDIAEGYSVSREKKESFPLTVTSAQKNPTAFYLCASSRDRRYGYTFGSGTRLTVV.

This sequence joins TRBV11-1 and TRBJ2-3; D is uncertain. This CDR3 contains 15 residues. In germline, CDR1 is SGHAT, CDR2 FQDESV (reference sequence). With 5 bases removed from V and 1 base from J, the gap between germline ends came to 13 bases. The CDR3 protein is CASSTRWARTDTQYF. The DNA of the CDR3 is TGTGCCAGCAGCACACGCTGGGCCCGCACAGATACGCAGTATTTT. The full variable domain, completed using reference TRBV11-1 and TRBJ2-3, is EAEVAQSPRYKITEKSQAVAFWCDPISGHATLYWYRQILGQGPELLVQFQDESVVDDSQLPKDRFSAERLKGVDSTLKIQPAELGDSAMYLCASSTRWARTDTQYFGPGTRLTVL.

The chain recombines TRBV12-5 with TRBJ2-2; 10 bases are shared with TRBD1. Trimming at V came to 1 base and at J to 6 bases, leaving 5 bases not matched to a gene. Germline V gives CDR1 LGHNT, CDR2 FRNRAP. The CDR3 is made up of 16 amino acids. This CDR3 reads CASGLGRTGGPGELFF. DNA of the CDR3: TGTGCTAGTGGTTTGGGGAGGACAGGGGGACCCGGGGAGCTGTTTTTT.

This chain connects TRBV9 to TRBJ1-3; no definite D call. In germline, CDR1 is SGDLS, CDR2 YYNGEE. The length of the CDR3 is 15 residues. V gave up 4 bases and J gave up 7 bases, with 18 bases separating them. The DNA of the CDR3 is TGTGCCAGCAGCCCAGATCACGCTGGCGGGAACACCATATATTTT. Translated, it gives CASSPDHAGGNTIYF.

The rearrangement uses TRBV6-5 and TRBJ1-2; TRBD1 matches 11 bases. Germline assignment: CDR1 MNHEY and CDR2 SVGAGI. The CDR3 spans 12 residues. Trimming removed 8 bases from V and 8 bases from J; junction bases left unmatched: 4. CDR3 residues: CASGQGAKGYTF. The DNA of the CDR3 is TGTGCCAGCGGACAGGGGGCGAAGGGCTACACCTTC.

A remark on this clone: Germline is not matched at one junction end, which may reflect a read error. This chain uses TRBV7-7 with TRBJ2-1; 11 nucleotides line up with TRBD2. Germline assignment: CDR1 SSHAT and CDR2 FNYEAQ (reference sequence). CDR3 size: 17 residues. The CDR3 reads CASSGTSLAGAGNEQFF. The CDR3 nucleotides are TGTGCTAGCAGCGGGACCTCACTAGCGGGGGCGGGTAATGAGCAGTTCTTC.

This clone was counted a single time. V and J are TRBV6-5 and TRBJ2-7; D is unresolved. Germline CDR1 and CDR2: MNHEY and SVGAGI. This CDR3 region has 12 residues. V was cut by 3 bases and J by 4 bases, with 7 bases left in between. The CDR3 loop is CASSYGLYEQYF. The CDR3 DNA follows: TGTGCCAGCAGTTATGGGCTATACGAGCAGTACTTC.

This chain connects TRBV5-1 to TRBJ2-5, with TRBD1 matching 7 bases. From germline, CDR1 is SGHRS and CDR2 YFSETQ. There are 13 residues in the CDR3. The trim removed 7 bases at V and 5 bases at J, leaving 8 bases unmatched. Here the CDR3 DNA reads TGCGCCAGCGGAACAGGGGACCGGGAGACCCAGTACTTC. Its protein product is CASGTGDRETQYF.

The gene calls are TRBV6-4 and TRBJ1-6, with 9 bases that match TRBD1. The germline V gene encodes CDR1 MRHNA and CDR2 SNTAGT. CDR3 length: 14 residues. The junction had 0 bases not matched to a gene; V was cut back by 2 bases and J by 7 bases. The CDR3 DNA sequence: TGTGCCAGCAGTGACGGGACAGGGAATTCACCCCTCCACTTT. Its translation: CASSDGTGNSPLHF.

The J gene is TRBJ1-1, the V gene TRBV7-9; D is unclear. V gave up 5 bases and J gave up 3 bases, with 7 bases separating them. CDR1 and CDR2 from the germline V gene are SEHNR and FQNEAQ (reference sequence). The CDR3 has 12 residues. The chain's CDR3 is CASSPDYTEAFF. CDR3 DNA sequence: TGTGCCAGCAGCCCCGACTACACTGAAGCTTTCTTT.

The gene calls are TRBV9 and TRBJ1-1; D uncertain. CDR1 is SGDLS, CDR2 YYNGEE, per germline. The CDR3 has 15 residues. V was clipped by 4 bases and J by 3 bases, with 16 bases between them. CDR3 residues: CASSPFLGMDTEAFF. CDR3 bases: TGTGCCAGCAGCCCTTTTTTGGGCATGGACACTGAAGCTTTCTTT. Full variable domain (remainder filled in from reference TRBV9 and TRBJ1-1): DSGVTQTPKHLITATGQRVTLRCSPRSGDLSVYWYQQSLDQGLQFLIQYYNGEERAKGNILERFSAQQFPDLHSELNLSSLELGDSALYFCASSPFLGMDTEAFFGQGTRLTVV.

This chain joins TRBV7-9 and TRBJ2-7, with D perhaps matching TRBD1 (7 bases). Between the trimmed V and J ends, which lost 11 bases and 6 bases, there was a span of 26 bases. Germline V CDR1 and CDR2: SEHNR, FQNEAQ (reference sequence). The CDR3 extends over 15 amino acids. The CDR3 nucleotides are TGTGCCTCTCGAAATTGGGGCAGGGGGGTATCCGAGCAGTACTTC. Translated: CASRNWGRGVSEQYF.

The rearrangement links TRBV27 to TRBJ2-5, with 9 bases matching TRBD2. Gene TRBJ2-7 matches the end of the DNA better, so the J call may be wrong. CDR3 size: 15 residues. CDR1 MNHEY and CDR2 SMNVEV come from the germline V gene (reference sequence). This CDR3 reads CASSQLAGLSYEQYF. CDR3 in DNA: TGTGCCAGCAGCCAACTAGCGGGTCTGTCCTACGAGCAGTACTTC.

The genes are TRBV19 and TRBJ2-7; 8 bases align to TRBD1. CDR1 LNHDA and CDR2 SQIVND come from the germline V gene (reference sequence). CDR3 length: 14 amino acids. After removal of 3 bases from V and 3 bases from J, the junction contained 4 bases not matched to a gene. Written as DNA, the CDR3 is TGTGCCAGTAGTATGGGGACAGGACACTACGAGCAGTACTTC. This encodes CASSMGTGHYEQYF.

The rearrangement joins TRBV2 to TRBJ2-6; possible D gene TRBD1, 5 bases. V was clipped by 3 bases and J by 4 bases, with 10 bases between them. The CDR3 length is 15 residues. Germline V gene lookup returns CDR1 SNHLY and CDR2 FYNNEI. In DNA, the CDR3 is TGTGCCAGCAGTGACAGGGATCCGGGGGCCAACGTCCTGACTTTC. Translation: CASSDRDPGANVLTF.

CDR3 bases: TGTGCCAGCTCACCCGAGGTTTCGGGGAGCTACACCTTC. Its protein is CASSPEVSGSYTF. The chain joins TRBV18 to TRBJ1-2; D unresolved. The CDR3 sequence is 13 residues long. Germline V gives CDR1 KGHSH, CDR2 LQKENI. V was clipped by 3 bases and J by 9 bases, with 14 bases between them.

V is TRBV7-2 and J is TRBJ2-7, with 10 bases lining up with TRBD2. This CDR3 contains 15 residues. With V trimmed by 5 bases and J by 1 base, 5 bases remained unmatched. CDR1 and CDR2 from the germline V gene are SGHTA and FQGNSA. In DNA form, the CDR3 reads TGTGCCAGCAGCCCTCAAGCGGGGGGGTCCTACGAGCAGTACTTC. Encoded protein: CASSPQAGGSYEQYF.

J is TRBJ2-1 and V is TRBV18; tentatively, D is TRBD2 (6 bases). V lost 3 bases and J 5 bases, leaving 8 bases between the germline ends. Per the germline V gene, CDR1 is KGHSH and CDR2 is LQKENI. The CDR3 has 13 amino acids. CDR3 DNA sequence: TGTGCCAGCTCACCGGGACTTAACAATGAGCAGTTCTTC. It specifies CASSPGLNNEQFF. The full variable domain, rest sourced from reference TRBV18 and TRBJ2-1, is NAGVMQNPRHLVRRRGQEARLRCSPMKGHSHVYWYRQLPEEGLKFMVYLQKENIIDESGMPKERFSAEFPKEGPSILRIQQVVRGDSAAYFCASSPGLNNEQFFGPGTRLTVL.

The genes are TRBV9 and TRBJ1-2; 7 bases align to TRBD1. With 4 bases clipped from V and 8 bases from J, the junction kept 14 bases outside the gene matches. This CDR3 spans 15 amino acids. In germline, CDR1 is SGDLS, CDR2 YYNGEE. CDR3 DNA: TGTGCCAGCAGCCCACCGGGACAGAGAAGCGACGGCTACACCTTC. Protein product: CASSPPGQRSDGYTF.

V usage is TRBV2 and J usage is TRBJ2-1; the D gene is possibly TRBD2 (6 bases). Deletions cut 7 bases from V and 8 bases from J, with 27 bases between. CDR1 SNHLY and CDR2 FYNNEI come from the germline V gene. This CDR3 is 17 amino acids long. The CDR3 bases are TGTGCCAGCATAGACTCGATTCTCGGACTAACCGGGGATGAGCAGTTCTTC. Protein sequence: CASIDSILGLTGDEQFF.

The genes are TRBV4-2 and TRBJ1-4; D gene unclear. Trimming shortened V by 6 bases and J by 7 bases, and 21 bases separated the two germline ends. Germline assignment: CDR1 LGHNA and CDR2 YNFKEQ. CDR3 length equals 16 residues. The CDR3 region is CASSPQTGKRSEKLFF. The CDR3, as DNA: TGTGCCAGCAGTCCCCAAACCGGTAAACGGAGTGAAAAACTGTTTTTT.

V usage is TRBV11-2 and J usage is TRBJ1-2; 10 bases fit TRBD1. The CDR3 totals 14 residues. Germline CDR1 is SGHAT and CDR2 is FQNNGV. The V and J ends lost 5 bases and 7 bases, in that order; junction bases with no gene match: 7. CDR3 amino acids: CASSTGQGKAGYTF. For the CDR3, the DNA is TGTGCCAGCAGCACGGGACAGGGGAAGGCTGGCTACACCTTC.

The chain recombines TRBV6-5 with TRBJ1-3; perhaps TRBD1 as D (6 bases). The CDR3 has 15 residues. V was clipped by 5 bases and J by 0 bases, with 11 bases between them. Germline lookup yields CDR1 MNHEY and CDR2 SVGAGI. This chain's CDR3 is CASSPGAFSGNTIYF. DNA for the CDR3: TGTGCCAGCAGTCCAGGGGCCTTCTCTGGAAACACCATATATTTT.

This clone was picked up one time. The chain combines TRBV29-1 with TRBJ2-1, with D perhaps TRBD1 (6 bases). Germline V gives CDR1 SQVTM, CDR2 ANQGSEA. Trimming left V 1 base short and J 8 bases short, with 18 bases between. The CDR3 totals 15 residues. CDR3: CSVEGARGVRDEQFF. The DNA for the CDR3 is TGCAGCGTTGAAGGGGCCAGGGGCGTAAGGGATGAGCAGTTCTTC.

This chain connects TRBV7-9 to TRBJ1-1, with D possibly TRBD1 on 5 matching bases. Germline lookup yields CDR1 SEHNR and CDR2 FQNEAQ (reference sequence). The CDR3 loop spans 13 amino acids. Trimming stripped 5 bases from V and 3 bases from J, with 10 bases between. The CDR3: CASSPQGYTEAFF. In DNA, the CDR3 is TGTGCCAGCAGCCCGCAGGGATACACTGAAGCTTTCTTT.

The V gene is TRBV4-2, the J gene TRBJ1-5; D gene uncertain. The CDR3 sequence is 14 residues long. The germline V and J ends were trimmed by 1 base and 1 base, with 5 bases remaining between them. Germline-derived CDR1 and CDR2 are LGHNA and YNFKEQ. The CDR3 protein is CASSQVESNQPQHF. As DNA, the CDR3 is TGTGCCAGCAGCCAAGTGGAGAGCAATCAGCCCCAGCATTTT.

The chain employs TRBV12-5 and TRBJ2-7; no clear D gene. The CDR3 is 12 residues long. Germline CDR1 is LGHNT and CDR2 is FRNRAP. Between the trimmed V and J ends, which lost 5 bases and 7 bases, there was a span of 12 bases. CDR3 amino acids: CASGTTPSEQYF. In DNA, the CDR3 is TGTGCTAGTGGTACAACCCCCTCGGAGCAGTACTTC.

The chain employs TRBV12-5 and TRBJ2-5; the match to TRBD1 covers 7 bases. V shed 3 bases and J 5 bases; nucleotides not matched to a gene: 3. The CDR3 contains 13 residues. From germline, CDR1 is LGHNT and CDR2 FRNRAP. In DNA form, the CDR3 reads TGTGCTAGTGGTTTTGGACAGGTTGAGACCCAGTACTTC. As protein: CASGFGQVETQYF.

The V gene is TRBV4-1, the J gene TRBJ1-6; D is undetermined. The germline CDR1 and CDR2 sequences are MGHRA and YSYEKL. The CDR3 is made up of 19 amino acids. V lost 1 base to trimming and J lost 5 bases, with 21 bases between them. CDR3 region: CASSQAFLNLPVNNSPLHF. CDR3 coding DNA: TGCGCCAGCAGCCAAGCGTTCCTAAACCTCCCTGTTAATAATTCACCCCTCCACTTT.

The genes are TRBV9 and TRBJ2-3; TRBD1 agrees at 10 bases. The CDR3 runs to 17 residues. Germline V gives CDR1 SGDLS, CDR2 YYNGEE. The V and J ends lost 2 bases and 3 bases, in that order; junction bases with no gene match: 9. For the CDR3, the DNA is TGTGCCAGCAGCGTCTCACCAGGACAGGGGGTTACAGATACGCAGTATTTT. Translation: CASSVSPGQGVTDTQYF.

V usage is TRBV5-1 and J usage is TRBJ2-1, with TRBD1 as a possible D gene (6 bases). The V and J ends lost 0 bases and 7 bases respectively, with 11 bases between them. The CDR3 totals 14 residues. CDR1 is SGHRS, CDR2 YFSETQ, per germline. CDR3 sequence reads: CASSLGGLGNEQFF. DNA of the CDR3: TGCGCCAGCAGCTTGGGGGGGCTAGGTAATGAGCAGTTCTTC.